The 23 T cell receptor beta chains below come from one sample, sequenced in a study of T cell repertoires in cytomegalovirus infection. TCRdb reprocessed the reads via MiXCR and lists one record per CDR3 protein. Here the sample spans 450,000 to 550,000 distinct CDR3 sequences, about 42% being singletons. These TCRs are of unknown antigen specificity. The sequences come from cultured PBMCs, collected from culture after CMV antigen stimulation. The receptor source for this set is a human donor in good health (CMV status not recorded). Some clones in this sample may be carry-over from other donors' samples.

The chain recombines TRBV5-6 with TRBJ2-1; D may be TRBD2 (6 bases). Deletions cut 10 bases from V and 2 bases from J, with 19 bases between. The CDR3 length is 15 residues. Germline V gives CDR1 SGHDT, CDR2 YYEEEE. This chain's CDR3 is CASREVSGTYNEQFF. The DNA of the CDR3 is TGTGCCTCGCGAGAAGTTAGCGGAACCTACAATGAGCAGTTCTTC.

In this sample, this clonotype turned up a few times. CDR3 loop: CASTSGRGETQYF. As DNA, the CDR3 is TGTGCCAGCACTAGCGGGAGGGGGGAGACCCAGTACTTC. V gene TRBV19 combines with J gene TRBJ2-5; 13 bases are shared with TRBD2. The trim removed 9 bases at V and 5 bases at J, leaving 3 bases unmatched. The CDR3 is 13 amino acids. Germline lookup yields CDR1 LNHDA and CDR2 SQIVND (reference sequence).

This clonotype was seen a handful of times. This rearrangement joins TRBV28 to TRBJ2-7; the D is unclear. The germline V gene encodes CDR1 MDHEN and CDR2 SYDVKM. V lost 10 bases and J lost 2, with 9 bases in between. The CDR3 is 11 amino acids. CDR3 protein: CATLRTYEQYF. CDR3 coding DNA: TGTGCCACCCTACGGACCTACGAGCAGTACTTC. The variable domain in full, completed from reference TRBV28 and TRBJ2-7, reads DVKVTQSSRYLVKRTGEKVFLECVQDMDHENMFWYRQDPGLGLRLIYFSYDVKMKEKGDIPEGYSVSREKKERFSLILESASTNQTSMYLCATLRTYEQYFGPGTRLTVT.

This clonotype has just a few counts. V and J are TRBV27 and TRBJ2-7; D not resolved. The CDR3 sequence is 13 residues long. Looked up from germline, CDR1 is MNHEY and CDR2 is SMNVEV (reference sequence). The V end was cut by 4 bases, the J end by 1 base, with 8 bases between. CDR3 amino acids: CASSSAESYEQYF. The CDR3 nucleotides are TGTGCCAGCAGTTCGGCGGAGTCCTACGAGCAGTACTTC.

In this sample, this clonotype turned up a few times. The chain carries TRBV7-8 and TRBJ1-1; D unresolved. The germline V and J ends were trimmed by 5 bases and 3 bases, with 13 bases remaining between them. The germline V gene encodes CDR1 SGHVS and CDR2 FQNEAQ. This CDR3 is 14 amino acids long. The CDR3 nucleotides are TGTGCCAGCAGCCGGCACGAGGCGGACACTGAAGCTTTCTTT. Its protein product is CASSRHEADTEAFF.

This clonotype has more than one count but fewer than ten. V is TRBV7-2 and J is TRBJ2-3, with D possibly matching TRBD1 (5 bases). Germline V gene data show CDR1 as SGHTA and CDR2 as FQGNSA. This CDR3 has 14 amino acids. V dropped 4 bases and J dropped 1 base, with 9 bases sitting between them. The CDR3 is CASSSQTGTDTQYF. CDR3 in DNA: TGTGCCAGCAGCTCCCAGACAGGCACAGATACGCAGTATTTT.

This clonotype was counted only a few times. The rearrangement joins TRBV7-6 to TRBJ2-7; 7 nucleotides line up with TRBD1. Germline V gene lookup returns CDR1 SGHVS and CDR2 FNYEAQ. Trimming took 5 bases from V and 3 from J; bases not matched to a gene: 4. CDR3 length: 13 amino acids. CDR3: CASSPAGGYEQYF. The CDR3 DNA sequence: TGTGCCAGCAGCCCCGCAGGGGGCTACGAGCAGTACTTC.

This sequence joins TRBV20-1 and TRBJ2-6; weak D call: TRBD2 (6 bases). The germline V and J ends were trimmed by 6 bases and 3 bases, with 15 bases remaining between them. CDR1 is DFQATT and CDR2 is SNEGSKA in the germline V gene (reference sequence). This CDR3 is 15 amino acids long. The CDR3: CSAPGRGGGANVLTF. The CDR3, as DNA: TGCAGTGCCCCCGGTCGGGGAGGTGGGGCCAACGTCCTGACTTTC.

This rearrangement joins TRBV5-6 to TRBJ2-7, with 7 bases that match TRBD2. There are 14 residues in the CDR3. The germline gives CDR1 SGHDT, CDR2 YYEEEE. V shed 4 bases, J shed 0 bases, and the junction held 4 bases outside the gene matches. CDR3 DNA: TGTGCCAGCAGCGAAGCGGGATCCTCCTACGAGCAGTACTTC. Its protein product is CASSEAGSSYEQYF.

The chain recombines TRBV6-6 with TRBJ2-7, with 7 bases matching TRBD1. CDR3 length: 14 residues. V was clipped by 0 bases and J by 4 bases; unmatched bases: 3. CDR1 is MNHNY, CDR2 SVGAGI, per germline (reference sequence). CDR3 sequence: CASSYSGTDYEQYF. The DNA of the CDR3 is TGTGCCAGCAGTTACTCCGGGACAGATTACGAGCAGTACTTC.

The V call is TRBV24-1, the J call TRBJ2-1; D gene uncertain. The CDR3 is 14 residues long. Trimming cost V 3 bases and J 6 bases, with 11 bases left between them. Per the germline V gene, CDR1 is KGHDR and CDR2 is SFDVKD. The CDR3 DNA reads as TGTGCCACCAGTGATATCTACCAGTTCAATGAGCAGTTCTTC. Protein sequence: CATSDIYQFNEQFF.

The chain joins TRBV12-3 or TRBV12-4 to TRBJ2-1, with 7 bases aligning to TRBD1. This CDR3 is 13 amino acids long. V shed 4 bases and J 5 bases; nucleotides not matched to a gene: 2. This chain's CDR3 is CASSWDRDNEQFF. The CDR3 DNA sequence: TGTGCCAGCAGTTGGGACAGAGACAATGAGCAGTTCTTC.

This clonotype was counted only a few times. The CDR3 protein is CASSLGVAGATGELFF. In DNA form, the CDR3 reads TGTGCCAGCAGCTTAGGGGTAGCGGGAGCCACCGGGGAGCTGTTTTTT. The chain joins TRBV7-2 to TRBJ2-2; 9 nucleotides align to TRBD2. This CDR3 has 16 amino acids. The V gene end was trimmed by 1 base and the J gene end by 4 bases; junction bases not matched to a gene: 4. In germline, CDR1 is SGHTA, CDR2 FQGNSA.

This chain uses TRBV4-1 with TRBJ2-5, with 7 bases lining up with TRBD1. Germline-derived CDR1 and CDR2 are MGHRA and YSYEKL. Germline trimming cut 1 base from V and 3 bases from J; bases unmatched to any gene: 2. The CDR3 consists of 14 residues. CDR3 DNA: TGCGCCAGCAGCCAAGTTCAGGGGGAAGAGACCCAGTACTTC. Residues: CASSQVQGEETQYF.

The rearrangement uses TRBV7-8 and TRBJ2-3; 8 nucleotides agree with TRBD1. Trimming removed 5 bases from V and 4 bases from J; junction bases left unmatched: 5. Germline CDR1 and CDR2: SGHVS and FQNEAQ. CDR3 length: 14 residues. The CDR3 DNA reads as TGTGCCAGCAGCCTCGCACAGGGGGCAGATACGCAGTATTTT. Residues: CASSLAQGADTQYF.

The genes are TRBV5-4 and TRBJ2-3; possible D gene TRBD1, 5 bases. The ends were cut back, 1 base at V and 6 bases at J, with 21 bases in the middle. Germline lookup yields CDR1 SGHNT and CDR2 YYREEE (reference sequence). The CDR3 loop spans 17 amino acids. The CDR3 nucleotides read TGTGCCAGCAGCTTGAAGGGGAACCGCCGAGGTGTGGATACGCAGTATTTT. Translation gives CASSLKGNRRGVDTQYF.

This clonotype has a handful of counts. CDR3: CASSLPTREAFF. The CDR3 DNA reads as TGTGCCAGCAGCCTCCCAACTCGGGAAGCTTTCTTT. The V and J genes are TRBV7-9 and TRBJ1-1; D remains unclear. CDR3 length: 12 amino acids. Germline V gene lookup returns CDR1 SEHNR and CDR2 FQNEAQ (reference sequence). The ends were cut back, 5 bases at V and 8 bases at J, with 12 bases in the middle.

V is TRBV19 and J is TRBJ1-5; D gene ambiguous. There are 13 residues in the CDR3. CDR1 is LNHDA, CDR2 SQIVND, per germline (reference sequence). The V gene lost 7 bases and the J gene lost 5 bases, with 12 bases spanning the gap. This CDR3 reads CASTAVMDQPQHF. CDR3 in DNA: TGTGCCAGTACCGCCGTGATGGATCAGCCCCAGCATTTT.

In this sample, this clonotype turned up a few times. The rearrangement uses TRBV19 and TRBJ2-3; D unresolved. The CDR3 is 14 residues long. Trimming left V 7 bases short and J 3 bases short, with 14 bases between. Looked up from germline, CDR1 is LNHDA and CDR2 is SQIVND (reference sequence). CDR3 sequence: CASTKAESTDTQYF. Here the CDR3 DNA reads TGTGCCAGTACCAAGGCGGAATCGACAGATACGCAGTATTTT.

The chain links TRBV7-2 to TRBJ1-1; D unresolved. Germline values: CDR1 SGHTA, CDR2 FQGNSA. V lost 4 bases, J lost 3 bases, and 15 bases lay in between. This CDR3 has 15 residues. Here the CDR3 reads CASSSAGYGYTEAFF. CDR3 DNA sequence: TGTGCCAGCAGCTCCGCCGGATACGGGTACACTGAAGCTTTCTTT.

This chain connects TRBV12-3 or TRBV12-4 to TRBJ2-1; TRBD2 matches 7 bases. The length of the CDR3 is 15 residues. V gave up 5 bases and J gave up 7 bases; unmatched junction bases: 11. CDR3 coding DNA: TGTGCCAGCAGTGGAGAGGCGGGAGTAGGAAATGAGCAGTTCTTC. It yields the protein CASSGEAGVGNEQFF.

The rearrangement joins TRBV12-3 or TRBV12-4 to TRBJ2-5; possible D gene TRBD2, 6 bases. The length of the CDR3 is 13 residues. V was shortened by 5 bases and J by 3 bases, with 10 bases between the two germline ends. CDR3 in amino acids: CASSLPSEETQYF. The CDR3 DNA follows: TGTGCCAGCAGTCTTCCTAGCGAAGAGACCCAGTACTTC.

This clonotype was seen a handful of times. The chain links TRBV5-1 to TRBJ2-2; D ambiguous. Germline assignment: CDR1 SGHRS and CDR2 YFSETQ. The CDR3 contains 15 residues. Trimming cost V 0 bases and J 5 bases, with 11 bases left between them. CDR3 coding DNA: TGCGCCAGCAGCTTGGAGGGCGATGGGACCGGGGAGCTGTTTTTT. As protein: CASSLEGDGTGELFF.